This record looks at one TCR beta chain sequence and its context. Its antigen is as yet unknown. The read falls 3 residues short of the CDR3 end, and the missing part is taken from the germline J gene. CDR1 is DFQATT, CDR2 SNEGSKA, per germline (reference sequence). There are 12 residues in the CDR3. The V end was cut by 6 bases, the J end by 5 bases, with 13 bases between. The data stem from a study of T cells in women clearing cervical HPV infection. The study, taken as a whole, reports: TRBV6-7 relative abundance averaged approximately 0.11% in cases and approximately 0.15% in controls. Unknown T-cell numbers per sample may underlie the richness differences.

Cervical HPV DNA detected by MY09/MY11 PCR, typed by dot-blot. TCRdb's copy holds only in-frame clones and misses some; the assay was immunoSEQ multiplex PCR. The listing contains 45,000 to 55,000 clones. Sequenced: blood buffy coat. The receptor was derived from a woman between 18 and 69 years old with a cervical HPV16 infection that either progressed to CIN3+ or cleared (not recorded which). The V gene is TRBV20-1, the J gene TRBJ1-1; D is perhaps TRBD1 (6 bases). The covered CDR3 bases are TGCAGTGCCCCGAGAGGGGGAACTGAA. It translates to CSAPRGGTE. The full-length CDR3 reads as CSAPRGGTEAFF.